This T cell receptor beta chain was sequenced during a study of regulatory T cells in long-lasting Graves disease. Building of the TCR beta libraries involved iRepertoire HTBI primers and Arm-PCR of CDR3 regions. TCRdb itself ran the multiplex PCR reads through MiXCR, one entry per CDR3 protein. Altogether approximately 480,000 distinct CDR3 sequences are present, 15% to 20% being singletons, with the ten largest covering over 9%. V dropped 1 base and J dropped 9; count of bases not matched to a gene: 11. Germline CDR1 is SEHNR and CDR2 is FQNEAQ (reference sequence). The CDR3 extends over 15 amino acids. Time point: newly diagnosed GD, antithyroid drugs for less than 3 months. The authors made the TCR library using RNA they extracted from PBMCs. Separately, the same data were catalogued under a study of T cells in Graves' hyperthyroidism and ophthalmopathy. As reported in that work: Model predictions of ophthalmopathy came a median around 6.5 months before onset.

This receptor was obtained from a middle-aged man with Graves disease. The chain uses TRBV7-9 and TRBJ2-5, with 7 bases aligning to TRBD1. Sequences were derived from peripheral blood mononuclear cells (PBMCs), sampled at new diagnosis, from a patient treated with antithyroid drugs. CDR3 amino acids: CASSLGGGLGQAQYF. DNA of the CDR3: TGTGCCAGCAGCTTAGGAGGGGGCCTAGGCCAGGCCCAGTACTTC.